The subject of this entry is one T cell receptor beta chain. The data derive from a study of blood T cell repertoires in COVID-19. In the study overall: There were acute and convalescent COVID-19 samples, and they came from the United States, Italy and Spain. The analysed material was cDNA or gDNA that came from T cells, B-cell-depleted T cells, or PBMCs.

In the original workflow: From reference gene primer amplification, estimates of nucleated cell counts were derived. Using immunoSEQ multiplex PCR, the repertoire was profiled, and TCRdb retains in-frame clones only, with some absent. That table furnishes V, J and clone size, whereas the DNA furnished D and trimming. Of roughly 20,000 clones in the sample, around 89% are singletons; the top ten hold approximately 24%. V lost 8 bases to trimming and J lost 5 bases, with 14 bases between them. This CDR3 spans 13 amino acids. Germline-derived CDR1 and CDR2 are LGHNA and YSLEER. This sequence was found in a human donor with active COVID-19. The donor label of this sample is uncertain. The sequencing input was peripheral blood. The rearrangement links TRBV4-3 to TRBJ2-3, with a tentative D call TRBD2 (6 bases). As DNA, the CDR3 is TGCGCCAGCGCCCAGGGAGGAGGAGATACGCAGTATTTT. It translates to CASAQGGGDTQYF.